The 23 T cell receptor beta chains given below trace back to one sample, sequenced in a study of glioma-infiltrating T cells after dendritic cell vaccination. Measured with immunoSEQ multiplex PCR; TCRdb has only the in-frame clones, and not every one. In the table there are about 95,000 clones, more than 75% of which are singletons. The sample was blood, taken before dendritic cell vaccination. The receptors were sampled from a human donor with glioblastoma.

The chain carries TRBV5-1 and TRBJ2-6; D remains ambiguous. Germline V lookup: CDR1 SGHRS, CDR2 YFSETQ. Trimming stripped 0 bases from V and 0 bases from J, with 4 bases between. The CDR3 length is 15 residues. CDR3 bases: TGCGCCAGCAGCTTGGACAGCTCTGGGGCCAACGTCCTGACTTTC. Its protein product is CASSLDSSGANVLTF.

The chain is built from TRBV11-2 and TRBJ1-1; D is undetermined. The V gene's germline CDR1 is SGHAT and CDR2 FQNNGV. V was cut by 11 bases and J by 4 bases, with 11 bases left in between. The CDR3 is 11 amino acids. CDR3 loop: CALRPGTEAFF. As DNA, the CDR3 is TGTGCCTTGAGGCCGGGCACTGAAGCTTTCTTT.

V usage is TRBV10-3 and J usage is TRBJ1-3; D not resolved. CDR1 is ENHRY and CDR2 is SYGVKD in the germline V gene. V was clipped by 10 bases and J by 3 bases, with 10 bases between them. The CDR3 is 12 amino acids. This CDR3 is CATGNFGNTIYF. CDR3 coding DNA: TGTGCCACGGGGAACTTTGGAAACACCATATATTTT.

The genes are TRBV5-1 and TRBJ1-2; tentatively, D is TRBD1 (5 bases). Germline V gives CDR1 SGHRS, CDR2 YFSETQ. This CDR3 has 14 amino acids. V was trimmed by 4 bases and J by 1 base, leaving 11 bases between them. Here the CDR3 DNA reads TGCGCCAGCAGCCTACTCGACAGTAACTATGGCTACACCTTC. Translating gives CASSLLDSNYGYTF.

This clone was recorded only once. The V gene is TRBV14, the J gene TRBJ2-7, with D hard to call. Germline loops: CDR1 SGHDN, CDR2 FVKESK. The CDR3 loop spans 15 amino acids. Trimming cost V 3 bases and J 1 base, with 13 bases left between them. The CDR3 nucleotides are TGTGCCAGCAGCCATCTAACAGAGCCTTCCTACGAGCAGTACTTC. This gives the protein CASSHLTEPSYEQYF. Using reference TRBV14 and TRBJ2-7 for the parts outside the CDR3, the full variable domain is EAGVTQFPSHSVIEKGQTVTLRCDPISGHDNLYWYRRVMGKEIKFLLHFVKESKQDESGMPNNRFLAERTGGTYSTLKVQPAELEDSGVYFCASSHLTEPSYEQYFGPGTRLTVT.

V and J are TRBV5-1 and TRBJ2-2; maybe TRBD2 (5 bases). Germline V gene lookup returns CDR1 SGHRS and CDR2 YFSETQ. The length of the CDR3 is 16 residues. Trimming cost V 1 base and J 3 bases, with 13 bases left between them. The CDR3 here is CASSLHGETDTGELFF. In DNA, the CDR3 is TGCGCCAGCAGCTTGCATGGGGAGACGGACACCGGGGAGCTGTTTTTT.

The chain links TRBV5-1 to TRBJ2-6, with 11 bases that match TRBD1. CDR1 and CDR2 from the germline V gene are SGHRS and YFSETQ. The trim removed 0 bases at V and 2 bases at J, leaving 7 bases unmatched. The CDR3 is 19 amino acids. DNA of the CDR3: TGCGCCAGCAGCTTGGTCGGACAGGGGGCGGACGCTGGGGCCAACGTCCTGACTTTC. It codes for CASSLVGQGADAGANVLTF. The full variable domain, its missing parts supplied by reference TRBV5-1 and TRBJ2-6, is KAGVTQTPRYLIKTRGQQVTLSCSPISGHRSVSWYQQTPGQGLQFLFEYFSETQRNKGNFPGRFSGRQFSNSRSEMNVSTLELGDSALYLCASSLVGQGADAGANVLTFGAGSRLTVL.

The V call is TRBV7-6, the J call TRBJ2-7; TRBD2 matches at 7 bases. Trimming took 8 bases from V and 3 from J; bases not matched to a gene: 10. Germline assignment: CDR1 SGHVS and CDR2 FNYEAQ. CDR3 size: 14 residues. The CDR3 spells CASGGGTGVYEQYF. In nucleotides, the CDR3 is TGTGCCAGCGGGGGGGGGACTGGAGTCTACGAGCAGTACTTC.

The chain joins TRBV28 to TRBJ1-4; D is possibly TRBD1 (5 bases). The germline V gene has CDR1 MDHEN and CDR2 SYDVKM. This CDR3 has 16 residues. The V gene lost 3 bases and the J gene lost 7 bases, with 18 bases spanning the gap. This CDR3 is CASSFGGEGLFEKLFF. The CDR3 DNA reads as TGTGCCAGCAGTTTTGGAGGGGAAGGTTTGTTTGAAAAACTGTTTTTT. The full variable domain, rest sourced from reference TRBV28 and TRBJ1-4, is DVKVTQSSRYLVKRTGEKVFLECVQDMDHENMFWYRQDPGLGLRLIYFSYDVKMKEKGDIPEGYSVSREKKERFSLILESASTNQTSMYLCASSFGGEGLFEKLFFGSGTQLSVL.

This clone was recorded once. The chain combines TRBV6-4 with TRBJ1-5; 7 bases are a match to TRBD1. With V trimmed by 10 bases and J by 5 bases, 5 bases remained unmatched. Germline-derived CDR1 and CDR2 are MRHNA and SNTAGT. The CDR3 is 12 amino acids. The CDR3 region has the DNA TGTGCCATCGGCAGGGGGGATCAGCCCCAGCATTTT. It translates to CAIGRGDQPQHF.

The chain joins TRBV29-1 to TRBJ1-2, with D possibly matching TRBD1 (6 bases). CDR1 is SQVTM, CDR2 ANQGSEA, per germline. V dropped 7 bases and J dropped 8 bases, with 23 bases sitting between them. The CDR3 covers 14 residues. The CDR3 here is CSGGGGGAPGGYTF. CDR3 nucleotides: TGCAGCGGGGGGGGCGGGGGCGCCCCCGGGGGCTACACCTTC.

This sequence joins TRBV5-1 and TRBJ1-2; 7 nucleotides align to TRBD1. Germline assignment: CDR1 SGHRS and CDR2 YFSETQ. The V gene end was trimmed by 0 bases and the J gene end by 5 bases; junction bases not matched to a gene: 7. The CDR3 has 15 residues. Written as DNA, the CDR3 is TGCGCCAGCAGCTTGGTGGCAGGGGGAGAATATGGCTACACCTTC. It encodes CASSLVAGGEYGYTF.

This chain uses TRBV15 with TRBJ2-2, with D hard to call. CDR1 and CDR2 (germline): LNHNV, YYDKDF (reference sequence). Trimming left V 5 bases short and J 5 bases short, with 12 bases between. The CDR3 spans 14 residues. CDR3 bases: TGTGCCACCAGCCTAAAACAGCAGACCGGGGAGCTGTTTTTT. Translated, it gives CATSLKQQTGELFF.

The chain employs TRBV7-3 and TRBJ1-1, with a tentative D call TRBD1 (5 bases). The V end lost 0 bases, the J end lost 6 bases, and 11 bases lay between the germline ends. The CDR3 is 14 residues long. Germline V gives CDR1 SGHTA, CDR2 FQGTGA. The CDR3 nucleotides read TGTGCCAGCAGCTTAACGGGAGGGGTTTCTGAAGCTTTCTTT. Protein product: CASSLTGGVSEAFF. The full variable domain, with the rest looked up from reference TRBV7-3 and TRBJ1-1, is GAGVSQTPSNKVTEKGKYVELRCDPISGHTALYWYRQSLGQGPEFLIYFQGTGAADDSGLPNDRFFAVRPEGSVSTLKIQRTERGDSAVYLCASSLTGGVSEAFFGQGTRLTVV.

The V call is TRBV7-2, the J call TRBJ1-2; 7 bases are shared with TRBD1. V lost 0 bases to trimming and J lost 8 bases; unmatched junction nucleotides: 12. Per the germline V gene, CDR1 is SGHTA and CDR2 is FQGNSA. CDR3 length: 16 residues. In DNA, the CDR3 is TGTGCCAGCAGCTTAGCGCCTTGGGACAGAACGTCCGGCTACACCTTC. This codes for CASSLAPWDRTSGYTF.

CDR3: CASSPGVNTEAFF. The CDR3 bases are TGTGCCAGCTCACCGGGAGTTAACACTGAAGCTTTCTTT. This sequence joins TRBV18 and TRBJ1-1; D gene uncertain. Germline assignment: CDR1 KGHSH and CDR2 LQKENI. V lost 3 bases to trimming and J lost 2 bases, with 7 bases between them. The CDR3 spans 13 residues.

This rearrangement joins TRBV19 to TRBJ2-5; 7 nucleotides agree with TRBD2. The CDR3 runs to 15 residues. The V gene end was trimmed by 3 bases and the J gene end by 5 bases; junction bases not matched to a gene: 9. Germline CDR1 is LNHDA and CDR2 is SQIVND (reference sequence). The CDR3 region is CASSMIGGGGETQYF. For the CDR3, the DNA is TGTGCCAGTAGTATGATTGGCGGGGGAGGGGAGACCCAGTACTTC.

This clone was recorded a few times. This chain connects TRBV2 to TRBJ1-3, with 8 nucleotides matching TRBD1. CDR3 length equals 15 residues. Germline V CDR1 and CDR2: SNHLY, FYNNEI. The V and J ends lost 10 bases and 2 bases, in that order; junction bases with no gene match: 10. CDR3 in amino acids: CANGQGTWTGNTIYF. The CDR3 DNA follows: TGTGCCAACGGACAGGGAACATGGACTGGAAACACCATATATTTT. Variable domain in full (rest from reference TRBV2 and TRBJ1-3): EPEVTQTPSHQVTQMGQEVILRCVPISNHLYFYWYRQILGQKVEFLVSFYNNEISEKSEIFDDQFSVERPDGSNFTLKIRSTKLEDSAMYFCANGQGTWTGNTIYFGEGSWLTVV.

The chain is built from TRBV10-2 and TRBJ1-1; D may be TRBD1 (5 bases). Trimming took 8 bases from V and 7 from J, leaving 14 bases between them. There are 12 residues in the CDR3. CDR1 is WSHSY and CDR2 is SAAADI in the germline V gene. The CDR3 sequence: CASGWGEGEAFF. The CDR3 region has the DNA TGCGCCAGCGGATGGGGGGAGGGTGAAGCTTTCTTT.

The chain has TRBV2 and TRBJ2-5; TRBD2 agrees at 7 bases. Trimming took 8 bases from V and 5 from J; bases not matched to a gene: 8. CDR1 is SNHLY and CDR2 is FYNNEI in the germline V gene. CDR3 length: 13 residues. CDR3 loop: CASLRRESETQYF. The CDR3 DNA sequence: TGTGCCAGCCTCCGGCGGGAGAGTGAGACCCAGTACTTC.

This clone was seen a handful of times. J is TRBJ2-5 and V is TRBV27; 8 positions match TRBD2. The CDR3 spans 14 residues. Trimming took 4 bases from V and 4 from J; bases not matched to a gene: 5. Per germline, CDR1 MNHEY and CDR2 SMNVEV (reference sequence). The CDR3 loop reads CASSSPRGGETQYF. CDR3 in DNA: TGTGCCAGCAGTTCCCCCCGGGGGGGAGAGACCCAGTACTTC.

The sample holds a few counts of this clone. This chain links TRBV6-5 with TRBJ1-2, with TRBD1 matching over 8 bases. CDR3 length: 12 residues. With 4 bases clipped from V and 8 bases from J, the junction kept 3 bases outside the gene matches. Germline V lookup: CDR1 MNHEY, CDR2 SVGAGI. The CDR3 DNA reads as TGTGCCAGCAGTTCGACAGGGGACGGCTACACCTTC. As protein: CASSSTGDGYTF.

V gene TRBV6-5 combines with J gene TRBJ2-3, with D maybe TRBD2 (6 bases). In germline, CDR1 is MNHEY, CDR2 SVGAGI. V dropped 5 bases and J dropped 7 bases, with 19 bases sitting between them. The CDR3 is 15 amino acids. The CDR3 DNA reads as TGTGCCAGCAGTCGCCCCGCGGGGCCTGGGAATACGCAGTATTTT. As protein: CASSRPAGPGNTQYF.